This TCR beta chain was captured by sequencing in a study of blood T cell repertoires in COVID-19. Germline V gene sequence: CDR1 KGHSH, CDR2 LQKENI. V was pared by 5 bases and J by 0 bases, with 15 bases between. The CDR3 runs to 16 residues. Cohort assignment relied on participant-reported clinical history. Under the authors' procedure: Estimation of nucleated cell counts was performed using reference gene primer amplification. TCRdb's copy holds only in-frame clones and misses some; the assay was immunoSEQ multiplex PCR. V, J and clone size derive from that table, while D and trimming were established from the DNA sequence. The repertoire holds roughly 230,000 clones, 80% to 85% seen once, with around 3.6% in the top ten.

The chain joins TRBV18 to TRBJ2-3; D perhaps matches TRBD1 (7 bases). The receptor was isolated from a middle-aged man who had recovered from COVID-19. Sequencing input: PBMCs or T cells enriched from blood (not recorded which). The CDR3 coding sequence is TGTGCCAGCTCAACCCAGGGGGGTGGCAGCACAGATACGCAGTATTTT. Its translation is CASSTQGGGSTDTQYF.